This TCR beta chain was found in a study of tumor-infiltrating lymphocytes in primary liver carcinoma. Total RNA and DNA came together from around 20-30 mg of bulk tissue without cell sorting. Total RNA (around 500 ng) served as template for TCR beta cDNA synthesis primed by a constant-region primer. Libraries of TCR beta came from three nested multiplex PCR rounds with slightly modified ARM-PCR. The opening two PCR rounds, around 11 cycles each, paired TRBV1-TRBV30 forward primers with a C-beta reverse primer. TCRdb independently ran MiXCR on the multiplex PCR reads; one entry per CDR3 protein. The repertoire holds about 190,000 distinct CDR3 sequences, with around 85% as singletons. A word on this clonotype: At one end the junction does not follow the germline gene, possibly because of a read error.

This CDR3 has 16 residues. CDR1 and CDR2 (germline): SGHVS, FQNEAQ. Sequenced input: tumor tissue from primary liver carcinoma. The sequence derives from a man aged 35-49 years with primary liver carcinoma and hepatitis B virus infection. The rearrangement uses TRBV7-8 and TRBJ2-3; 7 bases are shared with TRBD1. The CDR3 nucleotides are TGTGCGAGCAGCTTACAAACTAGAGGGGGCCCAGATACGCGGTATTTT. This encodes CASSLQTRGGPDTRYF. The whole variable domain, filled in from reference TRBV7-8 and TRBJ2-3, reads GAGVSQSPRYKVAKRGQDVALRCDPISGHVSLFWYQQALGQGPEFLTYFQNEAQLDKSGLPSDRFFAERPEGSVSTLKIQRTQQEDSAVYLCASSLQTRGGPDTRYFGPGTRLTVL.